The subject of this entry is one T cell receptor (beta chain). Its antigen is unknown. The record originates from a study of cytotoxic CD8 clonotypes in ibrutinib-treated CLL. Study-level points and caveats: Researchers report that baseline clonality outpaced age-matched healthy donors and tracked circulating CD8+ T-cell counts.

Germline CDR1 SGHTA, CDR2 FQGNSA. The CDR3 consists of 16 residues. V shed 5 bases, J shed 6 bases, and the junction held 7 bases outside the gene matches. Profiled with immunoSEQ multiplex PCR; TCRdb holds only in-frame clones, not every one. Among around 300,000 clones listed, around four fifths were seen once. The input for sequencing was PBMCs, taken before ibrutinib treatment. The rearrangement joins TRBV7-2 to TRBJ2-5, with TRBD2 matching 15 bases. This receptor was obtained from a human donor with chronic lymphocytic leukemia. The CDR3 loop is CASSPGTSGRRKTQYF. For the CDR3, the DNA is TGTGCCAGCAGCCCAGGGACTAGCGGGAGGAGGAAGACCCAGTACTTC. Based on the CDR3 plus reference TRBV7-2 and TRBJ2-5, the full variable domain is GAGVSQSPSNKVTEKGKDVELRCDPISGHTALYWYRQSLGQGLEFLIYFQGNSAPDKSGLPSDRFSAERTGGSVSTLTIQRTQQEDSAVYLCASSPGTSGRRKTQYFGPGTRLLVL.